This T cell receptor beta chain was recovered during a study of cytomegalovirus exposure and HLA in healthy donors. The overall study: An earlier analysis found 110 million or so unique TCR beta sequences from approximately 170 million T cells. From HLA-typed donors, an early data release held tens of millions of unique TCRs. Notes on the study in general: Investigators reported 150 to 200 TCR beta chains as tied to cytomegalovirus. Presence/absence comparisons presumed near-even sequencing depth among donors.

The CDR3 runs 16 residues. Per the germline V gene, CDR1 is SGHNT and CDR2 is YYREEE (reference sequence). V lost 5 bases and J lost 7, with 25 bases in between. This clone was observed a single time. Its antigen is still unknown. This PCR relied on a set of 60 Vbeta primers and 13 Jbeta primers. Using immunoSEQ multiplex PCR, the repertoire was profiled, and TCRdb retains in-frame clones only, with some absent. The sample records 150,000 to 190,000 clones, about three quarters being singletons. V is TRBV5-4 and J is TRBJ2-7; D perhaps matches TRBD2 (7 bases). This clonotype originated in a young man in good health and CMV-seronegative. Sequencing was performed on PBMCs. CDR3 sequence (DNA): TGTGCCAGCAGTTCGGGGGGCAGGGACTACCCTCGGGAGCAGTACTTC. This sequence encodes CASSSGGRDYPREQYF.